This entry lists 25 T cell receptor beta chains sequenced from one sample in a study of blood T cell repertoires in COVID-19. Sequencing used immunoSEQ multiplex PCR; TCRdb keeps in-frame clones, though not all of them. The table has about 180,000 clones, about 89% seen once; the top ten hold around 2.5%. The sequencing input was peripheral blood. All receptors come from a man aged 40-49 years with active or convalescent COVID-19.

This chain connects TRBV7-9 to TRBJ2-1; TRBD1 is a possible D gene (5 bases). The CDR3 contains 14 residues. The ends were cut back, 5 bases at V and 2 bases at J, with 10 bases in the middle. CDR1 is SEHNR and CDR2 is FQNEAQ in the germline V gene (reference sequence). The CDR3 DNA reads TGTGCCAGCAGCGATCGACAGACCTACAATGAGCAGTTCTTC. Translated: CASSDRQTYNEQFF.

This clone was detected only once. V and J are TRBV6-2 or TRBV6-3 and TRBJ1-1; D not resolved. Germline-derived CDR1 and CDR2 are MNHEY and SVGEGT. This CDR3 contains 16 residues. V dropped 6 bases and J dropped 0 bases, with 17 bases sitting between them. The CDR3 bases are TGTGCCAGCAGCCCCGACGGTCGGGGAATGAACACTGAAGCTTTCTTT. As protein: CASSPDGRGMNTEAFF.

The CDR3 protein is CASSLAGGGEKAFF. The CDR3 coding sequence is TGTGCCAGCAGCTTGGCCGGGGGGGGCGAGAAAGCTTTCTTT. The chain recombines TRBV5-4 with TRBJ1-1; possible D gene TRBD1, 6 bases. Germline V gene data show CDR1 as SGHNT and CDR2 as YYREEE (reference sequence). V lost 0 bases to trimming and J lost 9 bases, with 15 bases between them. This CDR3 is 14 amino acids long. Drawing the rest from reference TRBV5-4 and TRBJ1-1, the complete variable domain is ETGVTQSPTHLIKTRGQQVTLRCSSQSGHNTVSWYQQALGQGPQFIFQYYREEENGRGNFPPRFSGLQFPNYSSELNVNALELDDSALYLCASSLAGGGEKAFFGQGTRLTVV.

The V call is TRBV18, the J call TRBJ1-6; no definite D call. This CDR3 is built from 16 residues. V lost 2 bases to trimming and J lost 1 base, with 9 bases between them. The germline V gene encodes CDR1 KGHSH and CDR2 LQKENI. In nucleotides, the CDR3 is TGTGCCAGCTCACCAGTCTCGGGGTCCTATAATTCACCCCTCCACTTT. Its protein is CASSPVSGSYNSPLHF.

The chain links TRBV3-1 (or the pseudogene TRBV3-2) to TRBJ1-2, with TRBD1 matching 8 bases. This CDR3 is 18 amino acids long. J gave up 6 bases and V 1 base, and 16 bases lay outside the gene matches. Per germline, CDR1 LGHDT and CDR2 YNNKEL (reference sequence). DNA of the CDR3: TGTGCCAGCAGCCAAGTATCGGGGAGACAGGGGCGCCTCGATGGCTACACCTTC. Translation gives CASSQVSGRQGRLDGYTF.

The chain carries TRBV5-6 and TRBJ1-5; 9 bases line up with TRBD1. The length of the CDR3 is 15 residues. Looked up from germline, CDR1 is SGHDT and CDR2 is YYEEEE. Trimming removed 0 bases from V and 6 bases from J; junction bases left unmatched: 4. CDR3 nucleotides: TGTGCCAGCAGCTTGGCGGGACAGGGCGGTCAGCCCCAGCATTTT. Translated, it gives CASSLAGQGGQPQHF.

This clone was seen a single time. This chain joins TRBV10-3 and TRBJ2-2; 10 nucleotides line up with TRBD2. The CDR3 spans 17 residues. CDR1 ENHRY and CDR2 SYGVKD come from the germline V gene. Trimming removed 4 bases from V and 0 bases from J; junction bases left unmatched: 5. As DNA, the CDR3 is TGTGCCATCAGTGGCGTAGCGGGGGGTTCGAACACCGGGGAGCTGTTTTTT. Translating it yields CAISGVAGGSNTGELFF.

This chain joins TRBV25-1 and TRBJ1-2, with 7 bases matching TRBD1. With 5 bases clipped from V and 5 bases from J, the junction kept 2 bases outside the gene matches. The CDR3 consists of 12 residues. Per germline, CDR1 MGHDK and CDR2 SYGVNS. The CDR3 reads CASSMGQYGYTF. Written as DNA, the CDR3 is TGTGCCAGCAGTATGGGACAGTATGGCTACACCTTC.

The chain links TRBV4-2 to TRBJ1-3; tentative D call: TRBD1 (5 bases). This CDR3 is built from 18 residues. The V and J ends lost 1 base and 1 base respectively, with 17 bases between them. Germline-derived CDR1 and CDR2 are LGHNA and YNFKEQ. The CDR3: CASSQVLTRQKSGNTIYF. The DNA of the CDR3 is TGTGCCAGCAGCCAAGTTCTAACCCGACAGAAGTCTGGAAACACCATATATTTT.

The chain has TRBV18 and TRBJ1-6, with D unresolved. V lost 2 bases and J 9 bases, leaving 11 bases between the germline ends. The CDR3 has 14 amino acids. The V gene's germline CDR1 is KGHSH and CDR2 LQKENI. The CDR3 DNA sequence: TGTGCCAGCTCACCATTGGGAGATACTTCACCCCTCCACTTT. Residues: CASSPLGDTSPLHF.

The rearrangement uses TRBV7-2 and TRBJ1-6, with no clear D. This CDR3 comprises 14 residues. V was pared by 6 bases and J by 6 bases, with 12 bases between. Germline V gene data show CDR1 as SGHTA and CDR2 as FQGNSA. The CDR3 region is CASSQTNFNSPLHF. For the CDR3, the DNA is TGTGCCAGCAGTCAGACAAATTTTAATTCACCCCTCCACTTT.

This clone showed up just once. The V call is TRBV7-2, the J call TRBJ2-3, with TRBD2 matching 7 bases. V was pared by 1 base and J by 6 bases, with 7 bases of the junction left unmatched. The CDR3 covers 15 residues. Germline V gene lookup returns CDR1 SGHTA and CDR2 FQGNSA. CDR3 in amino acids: CASSLVPGGRDTQYF. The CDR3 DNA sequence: TGTGCCAGCAGCTTAGTTCCGGGGGGTCGCGATACGCAGTATTTT.

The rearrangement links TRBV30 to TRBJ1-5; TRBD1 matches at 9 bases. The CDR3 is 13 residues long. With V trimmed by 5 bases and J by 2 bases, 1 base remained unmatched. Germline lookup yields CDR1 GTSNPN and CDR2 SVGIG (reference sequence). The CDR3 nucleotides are TGTGCCTGGGGGGACAGGGGCAATCAGCCCCAGCATTTT. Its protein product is CAWGDRGNQPQHF.

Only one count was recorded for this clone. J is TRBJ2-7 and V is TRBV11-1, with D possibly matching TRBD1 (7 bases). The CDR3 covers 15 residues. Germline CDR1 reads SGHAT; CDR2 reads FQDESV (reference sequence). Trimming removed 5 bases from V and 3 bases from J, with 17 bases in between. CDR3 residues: CASSIGGTAVYEQYF. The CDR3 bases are TGTGCCAGCAGCATAGGGGGGACAGCTGTCTACGAGCAGTACTTC. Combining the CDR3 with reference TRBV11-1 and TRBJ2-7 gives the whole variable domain EAEVAQSPRYKITEKSQAVAFWCDPISGHATLYWYRQILGQGPELLVQFQDESVVDDSQLPKDRFSAERLKGVDSTLKIQPAELGDSAMYLCASSIGGTAVYEQYFGPGTRLTVT.

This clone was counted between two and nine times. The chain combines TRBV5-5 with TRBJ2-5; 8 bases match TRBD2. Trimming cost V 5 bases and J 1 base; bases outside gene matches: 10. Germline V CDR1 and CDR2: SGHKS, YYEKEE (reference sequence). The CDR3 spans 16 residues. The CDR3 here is CASRRDGGAIQETQYF. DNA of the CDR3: TGTGCCAGCAGGCGTGACGGGGGGGCCATCCAAGAGACCCAGTACTTC.

The CDR3 coding sequence is TGTGCCAGCAGCCCCGGGGGGACCAGCACAGATACGCAGTATTTT. Its translation is CASSPGGTSTDTQYF. The V call is TRBV3-1 (or the pseudogene TRBV3-2), the J call TRBJ2-3; 7 bases agree with TRBD2. The CDR3 consists of 15 residues. The V gene end was trimmed by 4 bases and the J gene end by 0 bases; junction bases not matched to a gene: 4. Germline lookup yields CDR1 LGHDT and CDR2 YNNKEL (reference sequence).

CDR3: CSVSGAEAFF. The DNA for the CDR3 is TGCAGCGTGTCAGGCGCTGAAGCTTTCTTT. This chain joins TRBV29-1 and TRBJ1-1; D unclear. The V end lost 6 bases, the J end lost 6 bases, and 8 bases lay between the germline ends. Germline CDR1 and CDR2: SQVTM and ANQGSEA. This CDR3 spans 10 amino acids.

CDR3 sequence: CASSVGGQFDTEAFF. DNA of the CDR3: TGTGCCAGCAGCGTGGGGGGACAGTTTGACACTGAAGCTTTCTTT. The V and J genes are TRBV9 and TRBJ1-1, with TRBD1 identical over 7 bases. CDR1 is SGDLS, CDR2 YYNGEE, per germline. The CDR3 is 15 amino acids. V lost 2 bases to trimming and J lost 3 bases; unmatched junction nucleotides: 7.

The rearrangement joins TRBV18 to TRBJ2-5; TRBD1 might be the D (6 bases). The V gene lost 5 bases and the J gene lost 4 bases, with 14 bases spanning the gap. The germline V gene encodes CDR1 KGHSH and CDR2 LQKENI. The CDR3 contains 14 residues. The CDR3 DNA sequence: TGTGCCAGCTCAGGGGGCAGGAGTATAGAGACCCAGTACTTC. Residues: CASSGGRSIETQYF.

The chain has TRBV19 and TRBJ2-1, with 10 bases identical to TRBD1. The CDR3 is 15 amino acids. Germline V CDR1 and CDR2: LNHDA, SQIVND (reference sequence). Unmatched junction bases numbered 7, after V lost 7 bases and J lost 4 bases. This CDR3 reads CASTRRDRGYNEQFF. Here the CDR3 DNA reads TGTGCCAGTACCCGGCGGGACAGGGGTTACAATGAGCAGTTCTTC.

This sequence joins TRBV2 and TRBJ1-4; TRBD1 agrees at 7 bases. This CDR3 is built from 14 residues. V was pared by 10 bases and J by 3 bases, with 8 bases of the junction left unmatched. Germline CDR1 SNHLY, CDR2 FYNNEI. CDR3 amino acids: CATRDSEANEKLFF. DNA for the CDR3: TGTGCCACCCGGGACAGCGAGGCTAATGAAAAACTGTTTTTT. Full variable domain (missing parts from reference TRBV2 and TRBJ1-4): EPEVTQTPSHQVTQMGQEVILRCVPISNHLYFYWYRQILGQKVEFLVSFYNNEISEKSEIFDDQFSVERPDGSNFTLKIRSTKLEDSAMYFCATRDSEANEKLFFGSGTQLSVL.

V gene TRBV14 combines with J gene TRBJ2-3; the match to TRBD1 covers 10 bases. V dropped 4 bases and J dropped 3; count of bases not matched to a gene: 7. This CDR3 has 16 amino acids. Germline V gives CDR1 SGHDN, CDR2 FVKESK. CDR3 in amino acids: CASSPLRQGATDTQYF. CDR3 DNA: TGTGCCAGCAGCCCCTTAAGACAGGGGGCAACAGATACGCAGTATTTT.

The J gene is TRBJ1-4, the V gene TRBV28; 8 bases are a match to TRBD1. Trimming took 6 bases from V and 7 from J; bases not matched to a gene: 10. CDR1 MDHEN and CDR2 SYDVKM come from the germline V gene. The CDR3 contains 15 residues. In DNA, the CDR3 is TGTGCCAGCAGGGATGCTGACAGGGGAGGTGAAAAACTGTTTTTT. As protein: CASRDADRGGEKLFF.

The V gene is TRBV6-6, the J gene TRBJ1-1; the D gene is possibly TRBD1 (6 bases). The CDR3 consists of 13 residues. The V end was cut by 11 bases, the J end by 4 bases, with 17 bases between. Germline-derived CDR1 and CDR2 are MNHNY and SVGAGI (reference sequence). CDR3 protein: CAAVNRAVTEAFF. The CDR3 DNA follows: TGTGCCGCAGTTAACAGGGCTGTCACTGAAGCTTTCTTT.

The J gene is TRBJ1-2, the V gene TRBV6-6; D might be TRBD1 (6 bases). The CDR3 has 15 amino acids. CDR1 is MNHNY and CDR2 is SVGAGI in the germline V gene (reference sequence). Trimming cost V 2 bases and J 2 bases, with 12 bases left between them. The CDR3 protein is CASSYRSQGNYGYTF. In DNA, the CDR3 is TGTGCCAGCAGTTACCGGTCCCAGGGGAACTATGGCTACACCTTC.